Listed here are 26 T cell receptor beta chains from one sample, sequenced in a study of PD-1 blockade in classical Hodgkin lymphoma. Sequencing was performed with immunoSEQ multiplex PCR; in TCRdb, only in-frame clones are kept and a portion is missing. Found here are tens of thousands of clones, 93% of them singletons; the top ten hold approximately 8.1%. Every patient relapsed after autologous stem cell transplantation, and brentuximab vedotin exposure varied. The sample was peripheral blood mononuclear cells (PBMCs), taken at baseline. These receptors all come from a human donor with classical Hodgkin lymphoma.

The chain couples TRBV2 to TRBJ1-4, with 7 bases lining up with TRBD1. This CDR3 has 13 residues. V was pared by 9 bases and J by 8 bases, with 9 bases of the junction left unmatched. The V gene's germline CDR1 is SNHLY and CDR2 FYNNEI. In nucleotides, the CDR3 is TGTGCCAGAAGGGACAGTATAGGAGAAAAACTGTTTTTT. Translating gives CARRDSIGEKLFF.

The V call is TRBV6-5, the J call TRBJ1-2; TRBD1 is a possible D gene (6 bases). The V end lost 6 bases, the J end lost 1 base, and 12 bases lay between the germline ends. CDR3 length: 14 amino acids. Germline values: CDR1 MNHEY, CDR2 SVGAGI. The CDR3 DNA follows: TGTGCCAGCAGCATGGGGGGGCATAACTATGGCTACACCTTC. Translation: CASSMGGHNYGYTF.

The chain combines TRBV4-1 with TRBJ2-7, with a weak D call TRBD2 (6 bases). The CDR3 totals 15 residues. Trimming stripped 1 base from V and 4 bases from J, with 14 bases between. Germline V gene lookup returns CDR1 MGHRA and CDR2 YSYEKL. The CDR3 coding sequence is TGCGCCAGCAGCCAAGGGCGGGACGCGGGGTACGAGCAGTACTTC. Residues: CASSQGRDAGYEQYF.

J is TRBJ2-7 and V is TRBV7-2; 8 bases fit TRBD1. Germline V gene lookup returns CDR1 SGHTA and CDR2 FQGNSA. V shed 5 bases and J 3 bases; nucleotides not matched to a gene: 6. The length of the CDR3 is 14 residues. CDR3 in amino acids: CASSQRTGIYEQYF. CDR3 DNA: TGTGCCAGCAGCCAACGGACAGGGATCTACGAGCAGTACTTC. Based on the CDR3 plus reference TRBV7-2 and TRBJ2-7, the full variable domain is GAGVSQSPSNKVTEKGKDVELRCDPISGHTALYWYRQSLGQGLEFLIYFQGNSAPDKSGLPSDRFSAERTGGSVSTLTIQRTQQEDSAVYLCASSQRTGIYEQYFGPGTRLTVT.

This sequence joins TRBV6-4 and TRBJ1-2; the match to TRBD1 covers 7 bases. Germline V gene data show CDR1 as MRHNA and CDR2 as SNTAGT. This CDR3 region has 13 residues. V lost 6 bases, J lost 7 bases, and 8 bases stayed unmatched. The CDR3 reads CASSQTGTSGYTF. The CDR3 coding sequence is TGTGCCAGCAGCCAGACAGGGACGAGTGGCTACACCTTC.

With regard to this clone: At one of its ends the junction is not consistent with the germline gene, which may arise from a read error. The chain combines TRBV10-1 with TRBJ2-7, with a tentative D call TRBD1 (6 bases). CDR1 is WNHNN, CDR2 SYGVQD, per germline (reference sequence). The CDR3 has 9 residues. The CDR3 region has the DNA TGCGCCAGCCTGGACAGAGGAGGCTTC. Its protein product is CASLDRGGF.

This chain joins TRBV1 and TRBJ1-1. TRBV1 is marked as a pseudogene. The CDR3 sequence is 16 residues long. The CDR3 nucleotides read TGCACCAGCAGCCAAGATCTCCCCCGGGAGGACACTGAAGCTTTCTTT. Translating gives CTSSQDLPREDTEAFF.

This clone has only a few counts. This chain uses TRBV11-2 with TRBJ1-1; D possibly corresponds to TRBD1 (5 bases). CDR3 length equals 15 residues. Per germline, CDR1 SGHAT and CDR2 FQNNGV. Deletions cut 1 base from V and 3 bases from J, with 12 bases between. The CDR3, as DNA: TGTGCCAGCAGCTTAGTTTCCGGGGGGTACACTGAAGCTTTCTTT. It is translated as CASSLVSGGYTEAFF.

The chain carries TRBV11-3 and TRBJ2-2; 9 bases match TRBD1. Germline CDR1 SGHNT, CDR2 YENEEA. Losses at the gene ends were 5 bases for V and 4 bases for J; bases not matched to a gene: 5. The CDR3 runs 15 residues. The CDR3 sequence: CASSKGQGITGELFF. The CDR3 DNA reads TGTGCCAGCAGCAAAGGACAGGGGATCACCGGGGAGCTGTTTTTT.

This chain joins TRBV5-6 and TRBJ1-1; D unclear. Germline values: CDR1 SGHDT, CDR2 YYEEEE. V was cut by 0 bases and J by 1 base, with 7 bases left in between. The CDR3 covers 14 residues. The CDR3 region has the DNA TGTGCCAGCAGCTTGGAACCGGGGAACACTGAAGCTTTCTTT. This translates into CASSLEPGNTEAFF.

The chain has TRBV7-6 and TRBJ2-7, with D perhaps TRBD1 (6 bases). The CDR3 loop spans 15 amino acids. The V end lost 5 bases, the J end lost 0 bases, and 14 bases lay between the germline ends. The V gene's germline CDR1 is SGHVS and CDR2 FNYEAQ. CDR3 nucleotides: TGTGCCAGCAGCGCGACAGGATCTAGCTCCTACGAGCAGTACTTC. Translating it yields CASSATGSSSYEQYF. Full variable domain (rest looked up from reference TRBV7-6 and TRBJ2-7): GAGVSQSPRYKVTKRGQDVALRCDPISGHVSLYWYRQALGQGPEFLTYFNYEAQQDKSGLPNDRFSAERPEGSISTLTIQRTEQRDSAMYRCASSATGSSSYEQYFGPGTRLTVT.

The chain couples TRBV5-1 to TRBJ2-3, with D uncertain. The CDR3 runs 14 residues. Germline V CDR1 and CDR2: SGHRS, YFSETQ. Trimming removed 2 bases from V and 2 bases from J, with 9 bases in between. The CDR3 DNA reads TGCGCCAGCAGCTTTGCGGAGTTCACAGATACGCAGTATTTT. It yields the protein CASSFAEFTDTQYF.

The genes are TRBV4-2 and TRBJ2-7; tentatively, D is TRBD1 or TRBD2 (5 bases each). The germline CDR1 and CDR2 sequences are LGHNA and YNFKEQ. Deletions cut 4 bases from V and 0 bases from J, with 13 bases between. The CDR3 is made up of 15 amino acids. The CDR3 reads CASSLGVVNSYEQYF. For the CDR3, the DNA is TGTGCCAGCAGCCTGGGGGTGGTAAACTCCTACGAGCAGTACTTC.

The gene calls are TRBV12-5 and TRBJ1-1; 8 bases align to TRBD1. In germline, CDR1 is LGHNT, CDR2 FRNRAP. J was trimmed by 2 bases and V by 2 bases; bases with no gene match: 10. The CDR3 totals 17 residues. DNA for the CDR3: TGTGCTAGTGGTTTGTCCCCGGCAGGGGGCTTAAACACTGAAGCTTTCTTT. It codes for CASGLSPAGGLNTEAFF.

This chain connects TRBV28 to TRBJ1-2; 8 bases line up with TRBD1. Germline-derived CDR1 and CDR2 are MDHEN and SYDVKM. CDR3 length: 16 amino acids. Unmatched junction bases numbered 11, after V lost 4 bases and J lost 4 bases. CDR3 nucleotide sequence: TGTGCCAGCAGTTCCACATCCGGGACAGGTAGCTATGGCTACACCTTC. This gives the protein CASSSTSGTGSYGYTF.

J is TRBJ2-1 and V is TRBV30; TRBD2 matches 10 bases. The germline V gene has CDR1 GTSNPN and CDR2 SVGIG (reference sequence). This CDR3 contains 12 residues. The V and J ends lost 4 bases and 15 bases, in that order; junction bases with no gene match: 9. The CDR3 loop is CAWTTQGTSVFF. CDR3 in DNA: TGTGCCTGGACCACCCAGGGGACTAGCGTGTTCTTC.

The J gene is TRBJ1-2, the V gene TRBV9; D is perhaps TRBD1 (6 bases). The V end was cut by 0 bases, the J end by 8 bases, with 11 bases between. The CDR3 length is 13 residues. The V gene's germline CDR1 is SGDLS and CDR2 YYNGEE. The CDR3 is CASSVEVGGGYTF. The CDR3 DNA reads as TGTGCCAGCAGCGTAGAGGTGGGGGGCGGCTACACCTTC.

This chain connects TRBV7-8 to TRBJ2-7; 8 bases agree with TRBD2. Germline-derived CDR1 and CDR2 are SGHVS and FQNEAQ. The CDR3 spans 15 residues. V dropped 2 bases and J dropped 5; count of bases not matched to a gene: 8. In DNA, the CDR3 is TGTGCCAGCAGCTTACCCGGGAGGGAATGGAACGAGCAGTACTTC. This gives the protein CASSLPGREWNEQYF. The variable domain in full, with the rest retrieved from reference TRBV7-8 and TRBJ2-7, is GAGVSQSPRYKVAKRGQDVALRCDPISGHVSLFWYQQALGQGPEFLTYFQNEAQLDKSGLPSDRFFAERPEGSVSTLKIQRTQQEDSAVYLCASSLPGREWNEQYFGPGTRLTVT.

This rearrangement joins TRBV10-3 to TRBJ2-1; 10 nucleotides align to TRBD2. CDR1 ENHRY and CDR2 SYGVKD come from the germline V gene. This CDR3 comprises 14 residues. V lost 10 bases, J lost 8 bases, and 11 bases stayed unmatched. CDR3 nucleotides: TGTGCCACCAACCCTAGCGGGAGTCTTGATGAGCAGTTCTTC. Its translation: CATNPSGSLDEQFF.

The chain carries TRBV19 and TRBJ1-2; D not certain. The V gene lost 4 bases and the J gene lost 4 bases, with 7 bases spanning the gap. CDR1 LNHDA and CDR2 SQIVND come from the germline V gene (reference sequence). CDR3 length: 12 residues. CDR3 in amino acids: CASSTTVYGYTF. CDR3 in DNA: TGTGCCAGTAGTACGACCGTCTATGGCTACACCTTC.

This clone appeared a single time. V gene TRBV7-9 combines with J gene TRBJ2-3; D not resolved. V gave up 10 bases and J gave up 0 bases, with 8 bases separating them. The CDR3 runs 12 residues. CDR1 and CDR2 (germline): SEHNR, FQNEAQ (reference sequence). The CDR3 nucleotides are TGTGCCACCGTCATGAGCACAGATACGCAGTATTTT. It codes for CATVMSTDTQYF. The full variable domain, rest sourced from reference TRBV7-9 and TRBJ2-3, is DTGVSQNPRHKITKRGQNVTFRCDPISEHNRLYWYRQTLGQGPEFLTYFQNEAQLEKSRLLSDRFSAERPKGSFSTLEIQRTEQGDSAMYLCATVMSTDTQYFGPGTRLTVL.

This chain joins TRBV6-5 and TRBJ1-1, with a tentative D call TRBD1 (6 bases). CDR3 length: 14 amino acids. Looked up from germline, CDR1 is MNHEY and CDR2 is SVGAGI. Trimming removed 6 bases at V and 0 bases at J, with 11 bases between. The DNA for the CDR3 is TGTGCCAGCAGAACCGGACAGTTGAACACTGAAGCTTTCTTT. Translated, it gives CASRTGQLNTEAFF.

The rearrangement links TRBV6-5 to TRBJ2-2, with TRBD1 identical over 9 bases. The J segment lost 7 bases and the V segment lost 5 bases, leaving 5 bases of the junction unmatched. The CDR3 length is 14 residues. The germline V gene has CDR1 MNHEY and CDR2 SVGAGI. This chain's CDR3 is CASSRDRASGELFF. The CDR3 DNA is TGTGCCAGCAGTCGGGACAGGGCCAGCGGGGAGCTGTTTTTT.

This sequence joins TRBV10-3 and TRBJ2-7; D is ambiguous. The CDR3 consists of 13 residues. The V end lost 7 bases, the J end lost 1 base, and 11 bases lay between the germline ends. Germline values: CDR1 ENHRY, CDR2 SYGVKD. In DNA form, the CDR3 reads TGTGCCATCACCCCCGACGGGTCCTACGAGCAGTACTTC. It encodes CAITPDGSYEQYF.

In DNA, the CDR3 is TGTGCCAGCAGCCAACCCTTGGACAGGGGGGACCCTGAGCAGTTCTTC. Translation gives CASSQPLDRGDPEQFF. The chain joins TRBV9 to TRBJ2-1; 10 bases are a match to TRBD1. The V gene end was trimmed by 4 bases and the J gene end by 9 bases; junction bases not matched to a gene: 13. The CDR3 contains 16 residues. Looked up from germline, CDR1 is SGDLS and CDR2 is YYNGEE.

This chain links TRBV5-6 with TRBJ2-7; D is uncertain. The V and J ends lost 1 base and 3 bases respectively, with 11 bases between them. The CDR3 has 14 amino acids. Looked up from germline, CDR1 is SGHDT and CDR2 is YYEEEE. As DNA, the CDR3 is TGTGCCAGCAGCTTGATTGGCGGAGACTACGAGCAGTACTTC. As protein: CASSLIGGDYEQYF. The whole variable domain, remainder taken from reference TRBV5-6 and TRBJ2-7, is DAGVTQSPTHLIKTRGQQVTLRCSPKSGHDTVSWYQQALGQGPQFIFQYYEEEERQRGNFPDRFSGHQFPNYSSELNVNALLLGDSALYLCASSLIGGDYEQYFGPGTRLTVT.